This T cell receptor beta chain was obtained from a study of early T cells in non-severe SARS-CoV-2 infection. Unique molecular identifiers were affixed to single, distinct cDNA molecules. TCRdb passed the 5' RACE reads through MiXCR, listing each CDR3 protein once. The sample lists approximately 31,000 distinct CDR3 sequences, roughly 5% occurring once. The germline CDR1 and CDR2 sequences are DFQATT and SNEGSKA (reference sequence). Trimming took off 8 bases at V and 2 bases at J, with 11 bases between the two ends. The CDR3 covers 12 residues. The study's findings and limits: VDJdb-based matching was biased toward anti-spike CD8 responses and missed private and CD4 specificities.

This clonotype came up many times. Its antigen is still unknown. J is TRBJ2-3 and V is TRBV20-1, with D hard to call. The sequence was obtained from an adult who was a healthcare worker with PCR-confirmed SARS-CoV-2 infection or an uninfected control (not recorded which). The source material was whole blood. Written as DNA, the CDR3 is TGCAGTTCCCCCCCGGCCACAGATACGCAGTATTTT. It encodes CSSPPATDTQYF.